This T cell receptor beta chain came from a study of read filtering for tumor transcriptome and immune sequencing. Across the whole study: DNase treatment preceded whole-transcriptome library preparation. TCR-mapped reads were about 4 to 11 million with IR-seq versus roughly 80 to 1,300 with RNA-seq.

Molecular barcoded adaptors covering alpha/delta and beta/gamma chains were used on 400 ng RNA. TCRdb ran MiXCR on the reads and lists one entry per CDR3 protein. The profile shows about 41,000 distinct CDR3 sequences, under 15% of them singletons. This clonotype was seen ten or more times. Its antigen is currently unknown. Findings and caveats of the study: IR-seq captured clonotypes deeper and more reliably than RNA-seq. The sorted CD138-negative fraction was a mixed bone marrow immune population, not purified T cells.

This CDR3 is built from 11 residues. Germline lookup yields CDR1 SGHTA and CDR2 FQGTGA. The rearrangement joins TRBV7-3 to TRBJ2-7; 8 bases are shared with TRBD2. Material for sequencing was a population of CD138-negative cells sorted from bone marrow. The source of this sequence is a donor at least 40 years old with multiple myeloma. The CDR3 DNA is TGTGCCAGCAGCTTAACAGGACTAGCCCGTGTT. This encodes CASSLTGLARV.